Included here is one T cell receptor (beta chain) sequence, with context. This record belongs to a study of blood T cell repertoires in COVID-19. Study as a whole: Some COVID-19 samples were acute and others convalescent; all came from the United States, Italy and Spain. Nucleic acid was either cDNA or gDNA, and it came from T cells, B-cell-depleted T cells, or PBMCs.

This CDR3 is built from 12 residues. The J segment lost 6 bases and the V segment lost 6 bases, leaving 3 bases of the junction unmatched. Germline CDR1 SNHLY, CDR2 FYNNEI. Authors' data handling: The assay estimated nucleated cells by amplifying reference gene primers. TCRdb's table, derived via immunoSEQ multiplex PCR, lists solely in-frame clones and lacks some. V, J and clone size are taken as reported in that table, and D and trimming were inferred from the DNA itself. The table shows some 50,000 clones, with 65% to 85% occurring only once. The sample was peripheral blood. The receptor's source is an elderly man in a cohort sampled during active COVID-19. The rearrangement joins TRBV2 to TRBJ2-7, with TRBD1 matching over 9 bases. As DNA, the CDR3 is TGTGCCAGCAGGATGGACAGGGGCGAGCAGTACTTC. The encoded protein is CASRMDRGEQYF.